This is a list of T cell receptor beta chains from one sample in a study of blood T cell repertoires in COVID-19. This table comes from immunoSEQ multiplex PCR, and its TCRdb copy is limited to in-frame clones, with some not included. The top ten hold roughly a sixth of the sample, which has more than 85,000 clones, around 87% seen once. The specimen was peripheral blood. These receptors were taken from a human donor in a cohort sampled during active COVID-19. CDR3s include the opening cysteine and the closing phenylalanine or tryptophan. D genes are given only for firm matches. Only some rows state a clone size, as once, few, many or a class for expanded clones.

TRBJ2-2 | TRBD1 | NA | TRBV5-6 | TGTGCCAGCAGCTTTTCACTAGAGACAGGGTGGACCGGGGAGCTGTTTTTT | CASSFSLETGWTGELFF
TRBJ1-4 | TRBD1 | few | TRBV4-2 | TGTGCCAGCAGCCAGGGGGCCGGGACAGGGGGTGAAAAACTGTTTTTT | CASSQGAGTGGEKLFF
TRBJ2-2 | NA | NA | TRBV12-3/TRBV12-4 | TGTGCCAGCAGCCCCTCCCGCACCGGGGAGCTGTTTTTT | CASSPSRTGELFF
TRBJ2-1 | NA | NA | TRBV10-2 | TGCGCCAGCAGTGATGACAGGTTGGTCGATGAGCAGTTCTTC | CASSDDRLVDEQFF
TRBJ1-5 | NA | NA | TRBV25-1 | TGTGCCAGCAAGGGCGCCGGGAGTCAGCCCCAGCATTTT | CASKGAGSQPQHF
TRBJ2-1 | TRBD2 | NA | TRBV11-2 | TGTGCCAGCAGCTCCGGAGCGGGGGTTTACAATGAGCAGTTCTTC | CASSSGAGVYNEQFF
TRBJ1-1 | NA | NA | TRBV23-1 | TGCGCCAGCAGTCATCAGGGGATGAACACTGAAGCTTTCTTT | CASSHQGMNTEAFF
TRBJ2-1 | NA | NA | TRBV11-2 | TGTGCCAGCAGCTATTCGAATAGCCGGCTAGCATGGTTATTCTTC | CASSYSNSRLAWLFF
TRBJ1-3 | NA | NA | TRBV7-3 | TGTGCCAGCAGCTCCCAGGGGAGGGCCGCTGGAAACACCATATATTTT | CASSSQGRAAGNTIYF
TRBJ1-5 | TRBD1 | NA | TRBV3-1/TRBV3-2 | TGTGCCAGCAGCTGGCAGGGGGCTAGTCAGCCCCAGCATTTT | CASSWQGASQPQHF
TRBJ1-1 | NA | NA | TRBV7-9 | TGTGCCAGCAGCTCCTATAGAGGGACTGAAGCTTTCTTT | CASSSYRGTEAFF
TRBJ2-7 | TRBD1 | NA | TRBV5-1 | TGCGCCAGCAGCTTTGGACAGGGGGAGGGCGAGCAGTACTTC | CASSFGQGEGEQYF
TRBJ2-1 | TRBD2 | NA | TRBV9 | TGTGCCAGCAGCCAAACTAGCGGGGGATACAATGAGCAGTTCTTC | CASSQTSGGYNEQFF
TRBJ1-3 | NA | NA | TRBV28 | TGTGCCAGCAGTTCACAGGTAGACACCATATATTTT | CASSSQVDTIYF
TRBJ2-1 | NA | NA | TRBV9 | TGTGCCAGCAGCGTAGGGGGACTGCACTACAATGAGCAGTTCTTC | CASSVGGLHYNEQFF
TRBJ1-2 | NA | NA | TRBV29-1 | TGCAGCGCAAAGGTCCTACGCTCGGGGGGCTACACCTTC | CSAKVLRSGGYTF
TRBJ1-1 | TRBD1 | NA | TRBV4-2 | TGTGCCAGCAGCCATCGGACAGGGGGTGTGGACACTGAAGCTTTCTTT | CASSHRTGGVDTEAFF
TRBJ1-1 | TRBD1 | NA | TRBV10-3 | TGTGCCATCAGGACTGGACAGGCGAACACTGAAGCTTTCTTT | CAIRTGQANTEAFF
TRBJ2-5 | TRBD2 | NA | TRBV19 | TGTGCCAGTCGAAAGCGGGGGTCGGGAGAGACCCAGTACTTC | CASRKRGSGETQYF
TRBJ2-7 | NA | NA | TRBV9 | TGTGCCAGCAGCCTCGGACCCGAGGGCTACGAGCAGTACTTC | CASSLGPEGYEQYF
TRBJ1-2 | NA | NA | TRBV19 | TGTGCCAGTAGTGCCTACAGATATGGCTACACCTTC | CASSAYRYGYTF
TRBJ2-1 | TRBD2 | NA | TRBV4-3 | TGCGCCAGCAGCTTGCGTACTAGCGACGAGCAGTTCTTC | CASSLRTSDEQFF
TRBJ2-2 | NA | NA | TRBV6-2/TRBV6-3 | TGTGCCAGCAGTTACGGGCGGGTGAACACCGGGGAGCTGTTTTTT | CASSYGRVNTGELFF
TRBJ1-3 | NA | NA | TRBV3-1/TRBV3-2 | TGTGCCAGCAGCCAAGAGTATAGCAGCTACGGAAACACCATATATTTT | CASSQEYSSYGNTIYF
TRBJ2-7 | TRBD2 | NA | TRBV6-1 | TGTGCCAGCAGTGCCCGACTAGCGGGGGCCCCGCGCGAGCAGTACTTC | CASSARLAGAPREQYF
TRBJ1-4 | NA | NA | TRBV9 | TGTGCCAGCAGCGTAACCGCGGCATCAACTAATGAAAAACTGTTTTTT | CASSVTAASTNEKLFF
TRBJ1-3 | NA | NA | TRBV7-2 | TGTGCCAGTCAGGGCAACTCTGGAAACACCATATATTTT | CASQGNSGNTIYF
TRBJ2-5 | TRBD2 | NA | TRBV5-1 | TGCGCCAGCAGCTTCCGCGGGGGGCCACAAGAGACCCAGTACTTC | CASSFRGGPQETQYF
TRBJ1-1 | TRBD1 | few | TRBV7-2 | TGTGCCAGCAGCTTATTCCGGGACAGGGAAGAAGCTTTCTTT | CASSLFRDREEAFF
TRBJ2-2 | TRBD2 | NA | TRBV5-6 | TGTGCCAGCAGCTTGGGACTAGCGGGCACCGGGGAGCTGTTTTTT | CASSLGLAGTGELFF
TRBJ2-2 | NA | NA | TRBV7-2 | TGTGCCAGCAGCTTATCGGGGAACACCGGGGAGCTGTTTTTT | CASSLSGNTGELFF
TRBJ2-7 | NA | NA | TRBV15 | TGTGCCACCAGCAGAGATACCAGTCAGTACGAGCAGTACTTC | CATSRDTSQYEQYF
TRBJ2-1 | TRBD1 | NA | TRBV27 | TGTGCCAGCAGCCCCGGGACAGGGTTCAAGGAGCAGTTCTTC | CASSPGTGFKEQFF
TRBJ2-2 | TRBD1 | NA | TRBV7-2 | TGTGCCAGCAGCTTAGAGGGGGCGACCGGGGAGCTGTTTTTT | CASSLEGATGELFF
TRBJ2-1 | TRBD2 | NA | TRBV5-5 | TGTGCCAGCAGCCTAATTCAAGCGGGGCGCTACTACAATGAGCAGTTCTTC | CASSLIQAGRYYNEQFF
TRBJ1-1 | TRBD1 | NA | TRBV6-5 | TGTGCCAGCAGTTCCGACAGGGGCGGAACTGAAGCTTTCTTT | CASSSDRGGTEAFF
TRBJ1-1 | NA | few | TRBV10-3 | TGTGCCATCAGTGAGTTTCAGGGCGTCACTGAAGCTTTCTTT | CAISEFQGVTEAFF
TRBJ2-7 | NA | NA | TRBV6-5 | TGTGCCAGCAGTTCCCTCGGGAACAGGGTAGGGGAGCAGTACTTC | CASSSLGNRVGEQYF
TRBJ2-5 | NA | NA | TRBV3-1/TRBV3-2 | TGTGCCAGCAGCCAAGATCGGGGAGCAAGAGAGACCCAGTACTTC | CASSQDRGARETQYF
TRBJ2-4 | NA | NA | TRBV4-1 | TGCGCCAGCAGCCAAGAAGCCCCGGGAGTTCAGTACTTC | CASSQEAPGVQYF
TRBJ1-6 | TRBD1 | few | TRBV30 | TGTGCCTGGAGGCGGACAGGGGAAGTTTCACCCCTCCACTTT | CAWRRTGEVSPLHF
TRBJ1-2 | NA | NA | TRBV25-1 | TGTGCCAGCAGTGAATCAGGTGGTGGCTACACCTTC | CASSESGGGYTF
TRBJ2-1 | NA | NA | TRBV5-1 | TGCGCCAGCAGCTTGACAGGGGGGGATGAGCAGTTCTTC | CASSLTGGDEQFF
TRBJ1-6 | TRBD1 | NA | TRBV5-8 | TGTGCCAGCAGCTTGAGGTTAGGACAGGGGAATTCACCCCTCCACTTT | CASSLRLGQGNSPLHF
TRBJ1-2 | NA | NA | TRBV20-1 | TGCAGTGCCCGCGCCTGGAGTGGCTACACCTTC | CSARAWSGYTF
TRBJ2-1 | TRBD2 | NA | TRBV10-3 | TGTGCCGCGGGGGAGGACGTCCGGGGGAATGAGCAGTTCTTC | CAAGEDVRGNEQFF
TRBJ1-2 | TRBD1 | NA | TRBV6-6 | TGTGCCAGCAGTTACCAGGCGGGACAGGGATCGGGTGGCTACACCTTC | CASSYQAGQGSGGYTF
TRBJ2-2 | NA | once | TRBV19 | TGTGCCAGTACCCCACACGGGGAAAGTAACACCGGGGAGCTGTTTTTT | CASTPHGESNTGELFF
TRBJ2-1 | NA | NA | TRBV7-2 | TGTGCCAGCAGCTTACAGGGTCGCCTGGGGGGTGAGGAGCAGTTCTTC | CASSLQGRLGGEEQFF
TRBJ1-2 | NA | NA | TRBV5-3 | TGTGCCAGAAGCTTTGCGGGGGCCACTAACTATGGCTACACCTTC | CARSFAGATNYGYTF
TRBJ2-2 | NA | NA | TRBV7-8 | TGTGCCAGCAGCTCAACGGACAGACCCACTGGGGAGCTGTTTTTT | CASSSTDRPTGELFF
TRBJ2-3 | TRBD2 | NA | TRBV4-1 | TGCGCCAGCAGCCAGGCTTCTAGCGGGGCCACAGATACGCAGTATTTT | CASSQASSGATDTQYF
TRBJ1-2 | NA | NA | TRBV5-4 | TGTGCCAGCAGCTCGGAAGGGGCCTATGGCTACACCTTC | CASSSEGAYGYTF